The rows below give T cell receptor beta chains drawn from one sample of a study of T cell responses to AZD1222 COVID-19 vaccine. Repertoires were generated with immunoSEQ multiplex PCR, while TCRdb's copy carries only in-frame clones and drops some. The table has around 130,000 clones, around 87% seen once. Sequenced material: peripheral blood, taken 28 days after the second AZD1222 dose. The source is an adult who received the AZD1222 COVID-19 vaccine. CDR3s include the opening cysteine and the closing phenylalanine or tryptophan. D genes are given only for firm matches. Not every row has a clone size; where given, it reads once, few, many or a size class.

- | TRBJ1-1 | TRBV4-1 | - | TGCGCCAGCAGCCAGGGGTCAGCAACTGAAGCTTTCTTT | CASSQGSATEAFF
- | TRBJ1-1 | TRBV29-1 | - | TGCAGCGTTCCACAGGGATCTGAAGCTTTCTTT | CSVPQGSEAFF
- | TRBJ2-1 | TRBV5-1 | - | TGCGCCAGCAGCTTGGACAGGGCGAAGTTCTTC | CASSLDRAKFF
- | TRBJ2-3 | TRBV7-8 | once | TGTGCCAGCAGCTTAAGTCGGTGGCGGGGTAGCACAGATACGCAGTATTTT | CASSLSRWRGSTDTQYF
- | TRBJ1-3 | TRBV5-4 | - | TGTGCCAGCAGCTTTACGATACCGGGTGGAAACACCATATATTTT | CASSFTIPGGNTIYF
- | TRBJ1-4 | TRBV7-2 | - | TGTGCCAGCAGCCCTCAGACAAGGCTTAATGAAAAACTGTTTTTT | CASSPQTRLNEKLFF
- | TRBJ2-5 | TRBV15 | - | TGTGCCACCAGCAGGAACCTGGATAGGATAGAGACCCAGTACTTC | CATSRNLDRIETQYF
TRBD2 | TRBJ2-1 | TRBV7-9 | few | TGTGCCAGCAGCCTAATGGCCGGGGGGGCAAGGAATGAGCAGTTCTTC | CASSLMAGGARNEQFF
TRBD1 | TRBJ2-3 | TRBV28 | - | TGTGCCAGCAGTTTCCTCTTGCCAGGGGGAAGCACAGATACGCAGTATTTT | CASSFLLPGGSTDTQYF
- | TRBJ1-6 | TRBV5-1 | - | TGCGCCAGCAGCTTGACAGACTCACCCCTCCACTTT | CASSLTDSPLHF
TRBD1 | TRBJ1-2 | TRBV24-1 | - | TGTGCCACCAGTGGGGACAGGGGGGAGGGCTACACCTTC | CATSGDRGEGYTF
- | TRBJ1-1 | TRBV6-5 | - | TGTGCCAGCACTGCGGGCGGGGCCACTAACACTGAAGCTTTCTTT | CASTAGGATNTEAFF
TRBD2 | TRBJ2-1 | TRBV10-2 | - | TGCGCCAGCAGTGAGTCAGGACTAGCGGGGGGGTGGTCCTACAATGAGCAGTTCTTC | CASSESGLAGGWSYNEQFF
TRBD1 | TRBJ2-4 | TRBV6-5 | - | TGTGCCAGCAGTTCCAGGATGGGACAGGGCAAAAACATTCAGTACTTC | CASSSRMGQGKNIQYF
- | TRBJ1-1 | TRBV5-1 | - | TGCGCCAGCAGCTTGGGCCAGGGGCCCAGGAACACTGAAGCTTTCTTT | CASSLGQGPRNTEAFF
- | TRBJ1-5 | TRBV19 | - | TGTGCCAGTAGTATCATCAGAGGGGATCAGCCCCAGCATTTT | CASSIIRGDQPQHF
- | TRBJ1-1 | TRBV4-3 | - | TGCGCCAGCAGCCAGGATCGGGAGTTGGGAGCTTTCTTT | CASSQDRELGAFF
- | TRBJ2-7 | TRBV19 | - | TGTGCCAGTAGTAAGGGCCTCTCCTACGAGCAGTACTTC | CASSKGLSYEQYF
- | TRBJ2-2 | TRBV30 | - | TGTGCCTGGAGATGGGGGGAGGTGACCGGGGAGCTGTTTTTT | CAWRWGEVTGELFF
- | TRBJ2-7 | TRBV30 | - | TGTGCCTGGCGAAGGGGGAACTCCTACGAGCAGTACTTC | CAWRRGNSYEQYF
- | TRBJ2-2 | TRBV19 | - | TGTGCCAGTAGTATAACGCATAGGGGCGACACCGGGGAGCTGTTTTTT | CASSITHRGDTGELFF
- | TRBJ2-7 | TRBV5-4 | - | TGTGCCAGCAGCTTGTCTAACGAGCAGTACTTC | CASSLSNEQYF
- | TRBJ1-5 | TRBV10-2 | - | TGCGCCAGCAGTGTCAATAGCAATCAGCCCCAGCATTTT | CASSVNSNQPQHF
- | TRBJ1-4 | TRBV19 | - | TGTGCCAGTAGTATACGGGCCCTAAATGAAAAACTGTTTTTT | CASSIRALNEKLFF
TRBD1 | TRBJ1-2 | TRBV6-5 | - | TGTGCCAGCAGTTACTACGGACAGGGAAGCTACACCTTC | CASSYYGQGSYTF
- | TRBJ1-5 | TRBV6-5 | - | TGTGCCAGCAGTACAGAGGGCAATCAGCCCCAGCATTTT | CASSTEGNQPQHF
TRBD2 | TRBJ2-1 | TRBV4-3 | - | TGCGCCAGCAGCCGGTCCGGGGGGGTCTACAATGAGCAGTTCTTC | CASSRSGGVYNEQFF
- | TRBJ1-1 | TRBV6-5 | - | TGTGCCAGCAGTCTTGGTTGGAGCACTGAAGCTTTCTTT | CASSLGWSTEAFF